These 15 T cell receptor beta chains came from one sample sequenced in a study of identical twins. MiXCR, applied by TCRdb to the 5' RACE reads, yields one record per CDR3 protein. Seen here are approximately 1.8 million distinct CDR3 sequences, around 33% observed once, and the top ten hold around 0.3%. Sequencing was carried out using cord blood. Source of these receptors: a newborn girl in good health.

J is TRBJ2-1 and V is TRBV5-1; TRBD1 matches 10 bases. The CDR3 has 16 residues. The J segment lost 2 bases and the V segment lost 4 bases, leaving 6 bases of the junction unmatched. CDR1 is SGHRS and CDR2 is YFSETQ in the germline V gene. CDR3 nucleotides: TGCGCCAGCAGCGGTGGACAGGGGGAGGCCTACAATGAGCAGTTCTTC. Protein sequence: CASSGGQGEAYNEQFF.

In this sample, this clonotype turned up a few times. The gene calls are TRBV12-3 or TRBV12-4 and TRBJ1-2; D uncertain. The CDR3 spans 14 residues. With 2 bases removed from V and 5 bases from J, the gap between germline ends came to 12 bases. The DNA of the CDR3 is TGTGCCAGCAGTTTAAGGACCGAAACTTATGGCTACACCTTC. Its translation is CASSLRTETYGYTF.

The genes are TRBV18 and TRBJ1-1; no clear D gene. Trimming took 3 bases from V and 0 from J, leaving 14 bases between them. The CDR3 is made up of 16 amino acids. Per germline, CDR1 KGHSH and CDR2 LQKENI. In DNA, the CDR3 is TGTGCCAGCTCACCTGGGCGAGGGCCCATGAACACTGAAGCTTTCTTT. It encodes CASSPGRGPMNTEAFF.

This clonotype has at least ten counts. The rearrangement uses TRBV29-1 and TRBJ2-1; 9 positions match TRBD1. The CDR3 runs to 14 residues. Germline trimming cut 6 bases from V and 0 bases from J; bases unmatched to any gene: 3. Germline lookup yields CDR1 SQVTM and CDR2 ANQGSEA. The CDR3 loop reads CSVETGGSYNEQFF. The CDR3 DNA is TGCAGCGTAGAGACAGGGGGCTCCTACAATGAGCAGTTCTTC.

This clonotype has only a few counts. V usage is TRBV12-3 or TRBV12-4 and J usage is TRBJ1-1; D remains unclear. This CDR3 is 13 amino acids long. Trimming left V 7 bases short and J 0 bases short, with 9 bases between. CDR3 in amino acids: CASNTGLNTEAFF. CDR3 sequence (DNA): TGTGCCAGCAATACTGGGCTGAACACTGAAGCTTTCTTT.

This chain links TRBV12-3 or TRBV12-4 with TRBJ1-1, with 9 nucleotides matching TRBD1. The junction had 7 bases not matched to a gene; V was cut back by 7 bases and J by 4 bases. The CDR3 is made up of 14 amino acids. CDR3 protein: CASTRLTGGTEAFF. Written as DNA, the CDR3 is TGTGCCAGCACTCGCTTGACAGGGGGCACTGAAGCTTTCTTT.

This chain joins TRBV4-1 and TRBJ1-1, with 8 bases aligning to TRBD1. V gave up 8 bases and J gave up 1 base; unmatched junction bases: 15. The germline CDR1 and CDR2 sequences are MGHRA and YSYEKL. The CDR3 runs 17 residues. Here the CDR3 DNA reads TGCGCCAGCCGACAAATAGCTCGACAGGGGACGAACACTGAAGCTTTCTTT. It specifies CASRQIARQGTNTEAFF.

The chain combines TRBV7-2 with TRBJ2-3; 7 nucleotides line up with TRBD1. Trimming took 5 bases from V and 2 from J; bases not matched to a gene: 7. The CDR3 consists of 15 residues. CDR1 is SGHTA, CDR2 FQGNSA, per germline. CDR3 amino acids: CASSMTGRLTDTQYF. In DNA form, the CDR3 reads TGTGCCAGCAGCATGACAGGGCGACTCACAGATACGCAGTATTTT.

This clonotype has just a few counts. The chain couples TRBV27 to TRBJ2-5; no firm D call. CDR3 length: 16 amino acids. V dropped 2 bases and J dropped 4 bases, with 17 bases sitting between them. The germline V gene has CDR1 MNHEY and CDR2 SMNVEV (reference sequence). CDR3 residues: CASSLGPLAARETQYF. CDR3 nucleotides: TGTGCCAGCAGTTTAGGCCCCTTGGCAGCACGAGAGACCCAGTACTTC.

This clonotype was recorded many times. The chain combines TRBV5-1 with TRBJ1-5; 9 positions match TRBD1. The trim removed 1 base at V and 1 base at J, leaving 0 bases unmatched. CDR1 SGHRS and CDR2 YFSETQ come from the germline V gene. The CDR3 consists of 15 residues. The CDR3 DNA follows: TGCGCCAGCAGCTTGACAGGGGGCAGCAATCAGCCCCAGCATTTT. This translates into CASSLTGGSNQPQHF.

The chain recombines TRBV5-1 with TRBJ2-1; 10 bases line up with TRBD1. With 1 base clipped from V and 6 bases from J, the junction kept 4 bases outside the gene matches. The CDR3 sequence is 15 residues long. Germline V lookup: CDR1 SGHRS, CDR2 YFSETQ. CDR3 coding DNA: TGCGCCAGCAGCTTGACAAGGGACAGGGGCAATGAGCAGTTCTTC. Translated: CASSLTRDRGNEQFF.

This sequence joins TRBV7-2 and TRBJ2-7; 13 bases are a match to TRBD2. This CDR3 has 18 amino acids. V gave up 6 bases and J gave up 3 bases; unmatched junction bases: 14. The germline CDR1 and CDR2 sequences are SGHTA and FQGNSA. The CDR3 is CASSWTSGSYGTYYEQYF. CDR3 sequence (DNA): TGTGCCAGCAGTTGGACTAGCGGGAGTTACGGAACCTACTACGAGCAGTACTTC.

The chain joins TRBV28 to TRBJ1-2, with a possible D match to TRBD1 (5 bases). V was clipped by 3 bases and J by 4 bases, with 15 bases between them. Germline V gene lookup returns CDR1 MDHEN and CDR2 SYDVKM. The CDR3 contains 15 residues. The CDR3 DNA reads as TGTGCCAGCAGTTTGGCCCTGACAGCGGGCTATGGCTACACCTTC. It codes for CASSLALTAGYGYTF.

This chain connects TRBV2 to TRBJ1-2; D is undetermined. The CDR3 length is 14 residues. Germline V gene data show CDR1 as SNHLY and CDR2 as FYNNEI. Trimming removed 8 bases from V and 5 bases from J, with 18 bases in between. Here the CDR3 reads CASGDKFLAYGYTF. The CDR3 DNA follows: TGTGCCAGCGGCGACAAGTTTTTAGCTTATGGCTACACCTTC.

This clonotype was recorded a few times. The V call is TRBV11-1, the J call TRBJ1-6; no reliable D call. CDR3 length: 22 amino acids. Germline CDR1 reads SGHAT; CDR2 reads FQDESV (reference sequence). V was trimmed by 1 base and J by 0 bases, leaving 25 bases between them. CDR3 protein: CASSLGGPATRKTYSYNSPLHF. CDR3 nucleotides: TGTGCCAGCAGCTTAGGCGGGCCCGCGACACGCAAGACTTACTCCTATAATTCACCCCTCCACTTT.